Sequencing of this TCR beta chain was carried out in a study of blood T cell repertoires in COVID-19. On the study more broadly: Spain, Italy and the United States supplied samples that represented acute and convalescent COVID-19. PBMCs, B-cell-depleted T cells, or T cells provided the cDNA or gDNA that made up the material.

Per the original data handling: Reference gene primer amplification yielded estimated nucleated cell counts. Sequenced by immunoSEQ multiplex PCR; TCRdb stores in-frame clones only, minus some. The V and J calls and clone size come from that table; D and trimming were worked out from the DNA. The sample shows about 240,000 clones, around 83% of them seen only once. The CDR3 is 15 amino acids. V shed 1 base and J 2 bases; nucleotides not matched to a gene: 4. The germline V gene encodes CDR1 SGHVS and CDR2 FQNEAQ. The clonotype originates from a young woman with acute or convalescent COVID-19. The sequenced sample consisted of peripheral blood. The chain links TRBV7-8 to TRBJ2-7; 8 positions agree with TRBD1. This CDR3 is CASSLGTGIAYEQYF. The CDR3 DNA follows: TGTGCCAGCAGCTTAGGGACAGGGATCGCCTACGAGCAGTACTTC.